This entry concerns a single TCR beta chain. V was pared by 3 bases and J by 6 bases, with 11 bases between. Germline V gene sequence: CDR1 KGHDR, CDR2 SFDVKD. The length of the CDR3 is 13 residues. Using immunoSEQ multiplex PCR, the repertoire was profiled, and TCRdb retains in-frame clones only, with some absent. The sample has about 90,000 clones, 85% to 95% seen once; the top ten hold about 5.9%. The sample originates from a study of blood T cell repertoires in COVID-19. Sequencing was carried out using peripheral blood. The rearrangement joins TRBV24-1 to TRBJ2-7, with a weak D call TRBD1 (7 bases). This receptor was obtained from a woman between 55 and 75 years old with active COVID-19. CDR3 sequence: CATSDPGGGEQYF. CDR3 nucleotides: TGTGCCACCAGTGATCCAGGGGGAGGCGAGCAGTACTTC.